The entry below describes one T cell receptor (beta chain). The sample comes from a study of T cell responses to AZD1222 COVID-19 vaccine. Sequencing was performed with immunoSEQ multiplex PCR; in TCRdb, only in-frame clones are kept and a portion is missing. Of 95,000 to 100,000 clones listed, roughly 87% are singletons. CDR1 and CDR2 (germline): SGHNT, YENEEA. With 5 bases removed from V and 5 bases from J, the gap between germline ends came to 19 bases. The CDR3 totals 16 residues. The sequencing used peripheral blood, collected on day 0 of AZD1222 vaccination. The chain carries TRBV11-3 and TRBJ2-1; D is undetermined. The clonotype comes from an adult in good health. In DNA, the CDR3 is TGTGCCAGCAGCCCCCACCCTACAACCCTCCACAATGAGCAGTTCTTC. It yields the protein CASSPHPTTLHNEQFF. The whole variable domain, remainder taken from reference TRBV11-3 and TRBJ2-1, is EAGVVQSPRYKIIEKKQPVAFWCNPISGHNTLYWYLQNLGQGPELLIRYENEEAVDDSQLPKDRFSAERLKGVDSTLKIQPAELGDSAVYLCASSPHPTTLHNEQFFGPGTRLTVL.